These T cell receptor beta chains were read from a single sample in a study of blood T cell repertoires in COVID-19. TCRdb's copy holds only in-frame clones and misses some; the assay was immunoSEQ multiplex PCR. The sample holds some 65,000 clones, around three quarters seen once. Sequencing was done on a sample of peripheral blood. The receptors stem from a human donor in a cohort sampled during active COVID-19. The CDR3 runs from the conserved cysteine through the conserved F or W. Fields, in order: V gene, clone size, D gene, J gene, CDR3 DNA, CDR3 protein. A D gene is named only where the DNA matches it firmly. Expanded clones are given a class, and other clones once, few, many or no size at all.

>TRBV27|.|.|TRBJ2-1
TGTGCCAGCAGTATCGGTCCTATCGGGGAGCAGTTCTTC
CASSIGPIGEQFF
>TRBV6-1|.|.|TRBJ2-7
TGTGCCAGCAGTGAAGTGGTGGGGGCAGGCTACGAGCAGTACTTC
CASSEVVGAGYEQYF
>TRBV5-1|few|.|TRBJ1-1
TGCGCCAGCAGGAGGGCAGGGGAGAGCACTGAAGCTTTCTTT
CASRRAGESTEAFF
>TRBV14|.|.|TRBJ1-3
TGTGCCAGCAGCCAAGGGGCTTTCTCTGGAAACACCATATATTTT
CASSQGAFSGNTIYF
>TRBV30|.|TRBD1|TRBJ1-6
TGTGCCTGGAGATACAGACAGGGCTCACCCCTCCACTTT
CAWRYRQGSPLHF
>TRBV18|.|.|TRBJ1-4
TGTGCCAGTCGGCGGGAAACTAATGAAAAACTGTTTTTT
CASRRETNEKLFF
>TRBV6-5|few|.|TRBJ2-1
TGTGCCAGCAGGCAAGGGGTGGGCCGCAATGAGCAGTTCTTC
CASRQGVGRNEQFF
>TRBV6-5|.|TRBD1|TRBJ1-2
TGTGCCAGCAGTCCAACAGGGGGCGAAGGCTACACCTTC
CASSPTGGEGYTF
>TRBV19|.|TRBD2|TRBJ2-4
TGTGCCAGTATCGTTCGGGGGGAGAAGGCCAAAAACATTCAGTACTTC
CASIVRGEKAKNIQYF
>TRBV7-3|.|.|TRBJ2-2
TGTGCCAGCAGCTTAACCATTGGCTCCGGGGAGCTGTTTTTT
CASSLTIGSGELFF
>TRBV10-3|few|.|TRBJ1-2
TGTGCCATCAGCCAAGACACTTATGGCTACACCTTC
CAISQDTYGYTF